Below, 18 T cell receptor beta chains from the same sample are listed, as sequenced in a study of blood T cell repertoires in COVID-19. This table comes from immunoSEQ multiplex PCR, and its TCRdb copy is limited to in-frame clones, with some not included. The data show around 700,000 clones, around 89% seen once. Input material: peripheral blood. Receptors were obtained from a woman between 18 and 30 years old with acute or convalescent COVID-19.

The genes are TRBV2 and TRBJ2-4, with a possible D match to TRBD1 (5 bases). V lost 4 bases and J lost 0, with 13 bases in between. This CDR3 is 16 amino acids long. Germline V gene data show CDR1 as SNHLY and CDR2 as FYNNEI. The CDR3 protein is CASSAPQVLAKNIQYF. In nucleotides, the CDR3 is TGTGCCAGCAGTGCCCCACAGGTACTAGCCAAAAACATTCAGTACTTC.

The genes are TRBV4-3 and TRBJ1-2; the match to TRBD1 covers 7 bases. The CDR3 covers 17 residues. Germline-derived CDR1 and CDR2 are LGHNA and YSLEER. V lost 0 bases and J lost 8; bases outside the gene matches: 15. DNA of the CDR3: TGCGCCAGCAGCCAAGATCAGGGGGAAACAGGGTGGGGCGGCTACACCTTC. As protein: CASSQDQGETGWGGYTF.

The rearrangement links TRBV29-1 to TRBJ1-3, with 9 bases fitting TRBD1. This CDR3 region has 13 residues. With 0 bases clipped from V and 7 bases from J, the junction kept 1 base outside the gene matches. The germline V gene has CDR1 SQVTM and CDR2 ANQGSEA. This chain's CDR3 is CSVEDDRGNTIYF. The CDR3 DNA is TGCAGCGTTGAAGACGACAGGGGGAACACCATATATTTT.

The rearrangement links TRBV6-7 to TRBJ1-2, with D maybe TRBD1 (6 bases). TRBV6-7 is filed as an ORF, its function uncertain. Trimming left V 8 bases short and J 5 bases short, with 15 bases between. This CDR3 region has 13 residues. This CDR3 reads CASRQDGLYGYTF. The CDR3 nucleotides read TGTGCCAGCCGACAGGATGGGCTTTATGGCTACACCTTC.

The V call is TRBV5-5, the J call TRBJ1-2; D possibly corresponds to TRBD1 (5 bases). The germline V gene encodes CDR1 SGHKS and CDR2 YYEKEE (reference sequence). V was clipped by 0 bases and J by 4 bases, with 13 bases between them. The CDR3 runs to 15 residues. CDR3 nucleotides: TGTGCCAGCAGCTTGGTGGGGTCGGGGGGCTATGGCTACACCTTC. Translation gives CASSLVGSGGYGYTF.

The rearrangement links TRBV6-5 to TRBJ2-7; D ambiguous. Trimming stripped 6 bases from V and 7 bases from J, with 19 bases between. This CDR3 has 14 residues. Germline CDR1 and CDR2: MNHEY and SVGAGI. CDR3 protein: CASSREAANGEQYF. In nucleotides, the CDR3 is TGTGCCAGCAGCCGCGAGGCGGCTAATGGGGAGCAGTACTTC.

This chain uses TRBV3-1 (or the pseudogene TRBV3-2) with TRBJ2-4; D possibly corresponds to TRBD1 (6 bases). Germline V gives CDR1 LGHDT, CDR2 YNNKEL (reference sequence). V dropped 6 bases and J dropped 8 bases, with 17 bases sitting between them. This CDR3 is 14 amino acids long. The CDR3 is CASSPRGDAYIQYF. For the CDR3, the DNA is TGTGCCAGCAGTCCCAGGGGTGATGCATACATTCAGTACTTC.

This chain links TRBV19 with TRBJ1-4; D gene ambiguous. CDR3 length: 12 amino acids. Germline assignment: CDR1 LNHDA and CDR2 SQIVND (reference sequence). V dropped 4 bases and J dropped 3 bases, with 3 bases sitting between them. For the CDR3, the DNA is TGTGCCAGTAGTACTTCTAATGAAAAACTGTTTTTT. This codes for CASSTSNEKLFF. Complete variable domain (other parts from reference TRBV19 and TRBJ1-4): DGGITQSPKYLFRKEGQNVTLSCEQNLNHDAMYWYRQDPGQGLRLIYYSQIVNDFQKGDIAEGYSVSREKKESFPLTVTSAQKNPTAFYLCASSTSNEKLFFGSGTQLSVL.

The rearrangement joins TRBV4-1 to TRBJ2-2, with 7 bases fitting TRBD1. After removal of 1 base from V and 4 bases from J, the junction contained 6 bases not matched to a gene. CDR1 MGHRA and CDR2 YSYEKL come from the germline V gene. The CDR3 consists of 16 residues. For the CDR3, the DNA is TGCGCCAGCAGCCAAGTAAGGGGGCGCGGCACCGGGGAGCTGTTTTTT. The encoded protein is CASSQVRGRGTGELFF.

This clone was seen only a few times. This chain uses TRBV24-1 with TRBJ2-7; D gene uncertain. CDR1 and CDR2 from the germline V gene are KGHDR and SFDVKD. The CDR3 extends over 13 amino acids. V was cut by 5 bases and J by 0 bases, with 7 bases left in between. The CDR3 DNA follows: TGTGCCACCAGTGGAGGCAACTCCTACGAGCAGTACTTC. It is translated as CATSGGNSYEQYF.

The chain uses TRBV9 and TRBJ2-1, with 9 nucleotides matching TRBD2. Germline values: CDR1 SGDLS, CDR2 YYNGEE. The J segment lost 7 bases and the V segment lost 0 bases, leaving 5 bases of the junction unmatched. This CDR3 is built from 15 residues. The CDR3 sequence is CASSVAGLAINEQFF. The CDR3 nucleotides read TGTGCCAGCAGCGTAGCGGGACTAGCAATTAATGAGCAGTTCTTC.

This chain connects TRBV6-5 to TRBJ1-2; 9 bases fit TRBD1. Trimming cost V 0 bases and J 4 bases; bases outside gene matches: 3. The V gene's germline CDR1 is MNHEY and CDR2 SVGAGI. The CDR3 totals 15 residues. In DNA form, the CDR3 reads TGTGCCAGCAGTTACTCACAGGGGGCGGGCTATGGCTACACCTTC. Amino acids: CASSYSQGAGYGYTF.

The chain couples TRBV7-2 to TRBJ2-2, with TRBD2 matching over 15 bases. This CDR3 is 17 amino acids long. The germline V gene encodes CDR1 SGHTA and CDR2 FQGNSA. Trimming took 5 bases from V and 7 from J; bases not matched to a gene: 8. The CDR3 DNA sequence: TGTGCCAGCAGCCCACCGGGACTAGCGGGGGGCGGCGGGGAGCTGTTTTTT. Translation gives CASSPPGLAGGGGELFF.

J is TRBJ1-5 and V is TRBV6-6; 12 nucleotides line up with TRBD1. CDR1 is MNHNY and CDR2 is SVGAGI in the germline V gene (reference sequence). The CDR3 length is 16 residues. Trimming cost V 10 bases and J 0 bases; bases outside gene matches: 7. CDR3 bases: TGTGCCACCCGGGACAGGGGGCCCAATAGCAATCAGCCCCAGCATTTT. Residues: CATRDRGPNSNQPQHF.

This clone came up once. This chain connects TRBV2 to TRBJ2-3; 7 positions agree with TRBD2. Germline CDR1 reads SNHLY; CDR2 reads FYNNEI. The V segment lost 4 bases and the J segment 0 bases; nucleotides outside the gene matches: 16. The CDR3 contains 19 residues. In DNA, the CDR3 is TGTGCCAGCAGTGTTCCCGGGATTAGCGGGCGCGAAAGCACAGATACGCAGTATTTT. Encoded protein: CASSVPGISGRESTDTQYF.

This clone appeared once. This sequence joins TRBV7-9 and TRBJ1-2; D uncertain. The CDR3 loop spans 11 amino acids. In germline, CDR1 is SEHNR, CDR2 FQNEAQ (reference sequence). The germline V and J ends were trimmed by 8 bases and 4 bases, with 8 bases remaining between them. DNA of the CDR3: TGTGCCAGCGCCCGGGGCTATGGCTACACCTTC. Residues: CASARGYGYTF. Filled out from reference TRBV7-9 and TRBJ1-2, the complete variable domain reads DTGVSQNPRHKITKRGQNVTFRCDPISEHNRLYWYRQTLGQGPEFLTYFQNEAQLEKSRLLSDRFSAERPKGSFSTLEIQRTEQGDSAMYLCASARGYGYTFGSGTRLTVV.

CDR3 coding DNA: TGTGCCAGCAGTACCGGGGTTGAGCAGTTCTTC. This sequence encodes CASSTGVEQFF. The genes are TRBV6-2 or TRBV6-3 and TRBJ2-1; D may be TRBD2 (5 bases). V lost 5 bases and J lost 9, with 8 bases in between. Germline CDR1 MNHEY, CDR2 SVGEGT. The CDR3 is 11 residues long.

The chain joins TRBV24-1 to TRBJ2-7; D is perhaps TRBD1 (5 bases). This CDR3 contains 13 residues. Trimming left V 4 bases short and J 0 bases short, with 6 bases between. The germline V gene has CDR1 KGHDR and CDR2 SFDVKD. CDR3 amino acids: CATSEDSSYEQYF. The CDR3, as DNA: TGTGCCACCAGTGAAGACAGCTCCTACGAGCAGTACTTC.